A selection of T cell receptor beta chains follows, all from one sample in a study of technical replicates of blood from a few donors. Repertoires were generated with immunoSEQ multiplex PCR, while TCRdb's copy carries only in-frame clones and drops some. The sample comprises 60,000 to 70,000 clones, nearly 98% of which are singletons, and around 0.16% rests with the top ten. Sequenced material: T cells isolated from PBMCs. Receptor source: a human donor in good health. The CDR3 runs from the conserved cysteine through the conserved F or W. D genes are given only for firm matches.

TRBD1	TRBV6-1	TRBJ1-5	TGTGCCAGCAGTGGAAAGACAGGGGGCTTCTATATCGGCCCCCAGCATTTT	CASSGKTGGFYIGPQHF
TRBD2	TRBV28	TRBJ2-7	TGTGCCAGCAGTTCCTTGGCGGGAGGAGCCTACGAGCAGTACTTC	CASSSLAGGAYEQYF
TRBD1	TRBV7-9	TRBJ2-7	TGTGCCAGCAACTTGGACAGGGGCGCGATCTCCTACGAGCAGTACTTC	CASNLDRGAISYEQYF
TRBD2	TRBV5-1	TRBJ2-1	TGCGCCAGCAGCTTCGGGGGGGGTAGAAATGAGCAGTTCTTC	CASSFGGGRNEQFF
.	TRBV29-1	TRBJ2-1	TGCAGCGCCGACCAGGGGTCCTACAATGAGCAGTTCTTC	CSADQGSYNEQFF
.	TRBV7-3	TRBJ2-1	TGTGCCAGCAGCTTTAGGGGTCAGACCAATGAGCAGTTCTTC	CASSFRGQTNEQFF
.	TRBV5-1	TRBJ2-2	TGCGCCAGCAGCTTGGGTTATGACACCGGGGAGCTGTTTTTT	CASSLGYDTGELFF
.	TRBV6-1	TRBJ1-1	TGTGCCAGCAGTTTGGGTACGGGGGGCACTGAAGCTTTCTTT	CASSLGTGGTEAFF
.	TRBV28	TRBJ2-1	TGTGCCAGCAGTTTAACCGGGTCTGGCAATGAGCAGTTCTTC	CASSLTGSGNEQFF
.	TRBV4-1	TRBJ2-3	TGCGCCAGCAGCCCGCAGGGGTTTACGCAGTATTTT	CASSPQGFTQYF
.	TRBV15	TRBJ2-1	TGTGCCGCGGGCGGGCCTAACAATGAGCAGTTCTTC	CAAGGPNNEQFF